These 3 T cell receptor beta chains originate from one sample sequenced in a study of T-cell reconstitution after alpha-beta-depleted transplantation in children. TCRbeta library construction was performed incorporating unique molecular identifiers. TCRdb re-derived calls from the PCR reads in MiXCR, one entry per CDR3 protein. The sample shows roughly 100,000 distinct CDR3 sequences, 6% of them seen only once. The sample consisted of PBMCs, mostly from graft donor cells, taken 60 days after TCRalphabeta/CD19-depleted stem cell transplant. Receptors originate from a female patient between 2 and 10 years old who had a stem cell transplant for Fanconi anemia, so the T cells may come from the graft donor.

This clonotype was seen a handful of times. CDR3 sequence: CASSQGSLLYF. In DNA form, the CDR3 reads TGTGCCAGCAGCCAAGGTTCCCTTTTGTACTTC. The chain employs TRBV3-1 and TRBJ2-7; no firm D call. Germline V gene data show CDR1 as LGHDT and CDR2 as YNNKEL (reference sequence). The CDR3 is made up of 11 amino acids. The V end lost 1 base, the J end lost 12 bases, and 10 bases lay between the germline ends.

This chain connects TRBV4-1 to TRBJ1-2; D might be TRBD1 (6 bases). This CDR3 is built from 14 residues. Between the trimmed V and J ends, which lost 7 bases and 2 bases, there was a span of 14 bases. Per germline, CDR1 MGHRA and CDR2 YSYEKL. The CDR3 spells CASTQGTSNYGYTF. Here the CDR3 DNA reads TGCGCCAGCACTCAGGGGACCTCAAACTATGGCTACACCTTC.

The genes are TRBV20-1 and TRBJ2-7, with 12 nucleotides matching TRBD2. The CDR3 sequence is 15 residues long. The junction had 10 bases not matched to a gene; V was cut back by 3 bases and J by 7 bases. The V gene's germline CDR1 is DFQATT and CDR2 SNEGSKA (reference sequence). CDR3: CSARRRLAGVKEQYF. For the CDR3, the DNA is TGCAGTGCTAGGAGGAGACTAGCGGGAGTAAAGGAGCAGTACTTC.